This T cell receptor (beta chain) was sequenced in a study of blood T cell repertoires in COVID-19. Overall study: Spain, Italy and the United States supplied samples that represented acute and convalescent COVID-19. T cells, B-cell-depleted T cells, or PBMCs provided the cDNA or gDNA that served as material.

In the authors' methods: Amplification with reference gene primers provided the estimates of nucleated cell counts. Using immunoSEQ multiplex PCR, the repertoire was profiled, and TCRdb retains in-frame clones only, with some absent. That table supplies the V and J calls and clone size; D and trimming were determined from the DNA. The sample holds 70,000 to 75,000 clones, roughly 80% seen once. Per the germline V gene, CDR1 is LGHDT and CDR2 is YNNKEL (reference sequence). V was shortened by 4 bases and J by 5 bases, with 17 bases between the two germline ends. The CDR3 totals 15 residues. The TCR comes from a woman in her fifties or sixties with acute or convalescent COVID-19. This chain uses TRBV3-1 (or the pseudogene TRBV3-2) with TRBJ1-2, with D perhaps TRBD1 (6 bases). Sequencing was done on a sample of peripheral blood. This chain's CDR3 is CASSRNAGGTYGYTF. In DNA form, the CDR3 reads TGTGCCAGCAGCCGGAACGCGGGGGGCACGTATGGCTACACCTTC.